This TCR beta chain was captured in a study of cytomegalovirus exposure and HLA in healthy donors. This PCR relied on a set of 60 Vbeta primers and 13 Jbeta primers. TCRdb's copy holds only in-frame clones and misses some; the assay was immunoSEQ multiplex PCR. The table records some 150,000 clones, approximately 80% of them present only once. Trimming left V 2 bases short and J 5 bases short, with 12 bases between. Germline V CDR1 and CDR2: PRHDT, FYEKMQ (reference sequence). The CDR3 runs 14 residues. V is TRBV13 and J is TRBJ2-5, with a possible D match to TRBD2 (6 bases). Sequenced sample: PBMCs. This sequence was found in a woman in her forties or fifties in good health and CMV-seronegative. CDR3 sequence reads: CASSLRPGGETQYF. The CDR3 DNA is TGTGCCAGCAGCTTAAGGCCTGGAGGGGAGACCCAGTACTTC. Looking up the rest from reference TRBV13 and TRBJ2-5 gives the full variable domain: AAGVIQSPRHLIKEKRETATLKCYPIPRHDTVYWYQQGPGQDPQFLISFYEKMQSDKGSIPDRFSAQQFSDYHSELNMSSLELGDSALYFCASSLRPGGETQYFGPGTRLLVL.